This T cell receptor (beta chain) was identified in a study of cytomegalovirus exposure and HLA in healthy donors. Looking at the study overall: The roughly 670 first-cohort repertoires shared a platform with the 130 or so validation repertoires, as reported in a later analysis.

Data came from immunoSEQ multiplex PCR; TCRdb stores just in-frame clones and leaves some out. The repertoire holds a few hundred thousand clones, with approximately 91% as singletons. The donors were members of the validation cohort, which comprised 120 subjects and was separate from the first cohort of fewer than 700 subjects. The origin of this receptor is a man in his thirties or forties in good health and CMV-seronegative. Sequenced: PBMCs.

CDR3 amino acids: CASTRRASVGETQYF. The DNA of the CDR3 is TGTGCCAGCACCAGGCGGGCTAGCGTGGGGGAGACCCAGTACTTC. The J gene is TRBJ2-5, the V gene TRBV2; TRBD2 might be the D (6 bases). The length of the CDR3 is 15 residues. Per the germline V gene, CDR1 is SNHLY and CDR2 is FYNNEI. V lost 7 bases, J lost 5 bases, and 20 bases lay in between.